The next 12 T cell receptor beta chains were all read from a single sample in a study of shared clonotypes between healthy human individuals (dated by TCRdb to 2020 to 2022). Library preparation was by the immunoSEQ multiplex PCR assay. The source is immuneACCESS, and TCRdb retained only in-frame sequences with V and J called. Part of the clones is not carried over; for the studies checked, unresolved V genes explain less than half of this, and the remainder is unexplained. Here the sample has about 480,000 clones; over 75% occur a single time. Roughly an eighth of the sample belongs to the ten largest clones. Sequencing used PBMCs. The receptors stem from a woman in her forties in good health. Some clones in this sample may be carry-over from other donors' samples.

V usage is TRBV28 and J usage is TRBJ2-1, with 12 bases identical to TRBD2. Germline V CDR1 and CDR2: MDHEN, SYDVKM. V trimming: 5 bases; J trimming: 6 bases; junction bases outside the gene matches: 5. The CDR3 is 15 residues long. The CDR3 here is CASSLAGGLSNEQFF. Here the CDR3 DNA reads TGTGCCAGCAGTCTAGCGGGAGGGCTGAGCAATGAGCAGTTCTTC.

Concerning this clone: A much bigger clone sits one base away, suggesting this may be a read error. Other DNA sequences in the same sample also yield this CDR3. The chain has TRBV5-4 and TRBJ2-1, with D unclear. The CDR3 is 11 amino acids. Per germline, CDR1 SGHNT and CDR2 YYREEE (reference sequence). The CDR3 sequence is CASSSNNEQFF. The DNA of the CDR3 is TGTGCCAGCAGCTCCAACAATGAGCAGTTCTTC.

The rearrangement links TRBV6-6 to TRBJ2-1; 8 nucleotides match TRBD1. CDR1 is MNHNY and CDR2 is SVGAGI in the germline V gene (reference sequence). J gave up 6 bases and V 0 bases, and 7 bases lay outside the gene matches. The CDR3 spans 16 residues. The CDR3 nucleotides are TGTGCCAGCAGTTACTCGAAAAGAACAGGGGGCAATGAGCAGTTCTTC. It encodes CASSYSKRTGGNEQFF.

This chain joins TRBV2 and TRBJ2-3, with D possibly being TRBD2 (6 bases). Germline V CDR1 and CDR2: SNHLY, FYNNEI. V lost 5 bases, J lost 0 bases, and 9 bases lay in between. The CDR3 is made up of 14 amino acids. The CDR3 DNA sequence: TGTGCCAGCAGTCTACGGGGGAGCACAGATACGCAGTATTTT. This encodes CASSLRGSTDTQYF. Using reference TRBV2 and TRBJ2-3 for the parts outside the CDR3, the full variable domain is EPEVTQTPSHQVTQMGQEVILRCVPISNHLYFYWYRQILGQKVEFLVSFYNNEISEKSEIFDDQFSVERPDGSNFTLKIRSTKLEDSAMYFCASSLRGSTDTQYFGPGTRLTVL.

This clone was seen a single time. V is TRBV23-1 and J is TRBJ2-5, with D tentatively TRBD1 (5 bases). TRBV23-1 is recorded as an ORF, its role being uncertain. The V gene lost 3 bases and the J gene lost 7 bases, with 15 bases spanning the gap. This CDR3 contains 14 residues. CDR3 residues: CASSHYTGLGTQYF. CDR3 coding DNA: TGCGCCAGCAGTCATTATACAGGTTTAGGGACCCAGTACTTC.

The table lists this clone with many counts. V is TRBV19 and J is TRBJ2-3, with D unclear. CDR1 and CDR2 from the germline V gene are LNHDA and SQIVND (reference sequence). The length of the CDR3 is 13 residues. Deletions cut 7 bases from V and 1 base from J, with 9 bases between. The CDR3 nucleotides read TGTGCCAGTATGGGATTAGGCACAGATACGCAGTATTTT. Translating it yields CASMGLGTDTQYF.

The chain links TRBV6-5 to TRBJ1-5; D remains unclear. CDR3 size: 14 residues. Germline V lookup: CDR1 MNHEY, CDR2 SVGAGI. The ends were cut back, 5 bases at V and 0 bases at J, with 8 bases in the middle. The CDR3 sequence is CASSTGYSNQPQHF. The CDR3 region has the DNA TGTGCCAGCAGTACGGGGTATAGCAATCAGCCCCAGCATTTT.

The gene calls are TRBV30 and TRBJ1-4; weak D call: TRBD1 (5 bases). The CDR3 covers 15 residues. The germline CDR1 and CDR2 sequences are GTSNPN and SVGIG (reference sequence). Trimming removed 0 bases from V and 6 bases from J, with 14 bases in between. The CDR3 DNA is TGTGCCTGGAGTGTCGGGGCAGGGATTGATGAAAAACTGTTTTTT. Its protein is CAWSVGAGIDEKLFF.

The CDR3 protein is CASSEREATQYF. The CDR3 region has the DNA TGTGCCAGCAGCGAACGGGAGGCGACCCAGTACTTC. This chain connects TRBV2 to TRBJ2-5; 7 bases line up with TRBD2. In germline, CDR1 is SNHLY, CDR2 FYNNEI. This CDR3 is 12 amino acids long. V lost 6 bases, J lost 7 bases, and 5 bases stayed unmatched.

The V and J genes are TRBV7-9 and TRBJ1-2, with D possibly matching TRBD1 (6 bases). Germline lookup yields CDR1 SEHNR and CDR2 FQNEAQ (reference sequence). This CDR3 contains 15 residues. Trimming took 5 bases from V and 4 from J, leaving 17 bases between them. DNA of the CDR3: TGTGCCAGCAGCCCCACAGGGCCCACTGTCTATGGCTACACCTTC. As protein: CASSPTGPTVYGYTF.

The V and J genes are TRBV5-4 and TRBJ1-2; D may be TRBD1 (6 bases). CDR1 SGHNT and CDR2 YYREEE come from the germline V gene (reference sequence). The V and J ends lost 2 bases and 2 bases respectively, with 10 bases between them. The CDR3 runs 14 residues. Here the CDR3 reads CASSFDRSNYGYTF. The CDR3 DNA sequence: TGTGCCAGCAGCTTCGACAGGTCCAACTATGGCTACACCTTC. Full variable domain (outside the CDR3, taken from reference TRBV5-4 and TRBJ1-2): ETGVTQSPTHLIKTRGQQVTLRCSSQSGHNTVSWYQQALGQGPQFIFQYYREEENGRGNFPPRFSGLQFPNYSSELNVNALELDDSALYLCASSFDRSNYGYTFGSGTRLTVV.

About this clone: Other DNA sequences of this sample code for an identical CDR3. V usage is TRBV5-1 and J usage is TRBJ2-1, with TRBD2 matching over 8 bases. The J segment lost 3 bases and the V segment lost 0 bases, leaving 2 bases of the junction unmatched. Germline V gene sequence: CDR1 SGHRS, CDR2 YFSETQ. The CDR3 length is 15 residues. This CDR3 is CASSLGLANYNEQFF. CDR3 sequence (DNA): TGCGCCAGCAGCTTGGGACTAGCGAACTACAATGAGCAGTTCTTC.